One TCR beta chain is described in this entry. Germline trimming cut 1 base from V and 9 bases from J; bases unmatched to any gene: 4. The germline V gene encodes CDR1 SGHTA and CDR2 FQGNSA. There are 16 residues in the CDR3. The entry originates in a study of blood T cell repertoires in COVID-19. Study at large: Both acute and convalescent COVID-19 samples were obtained from the United States, Italy and Spain. Sources were T cells, B-cell-depleted T cells, or PBMCs; the material itself was cDNA or gDNA.

Original handling: Estimated nucleated cell counts came from reference gene primer amplification. Some clones are missing from TCRdb's copy, which holds only in-frame ones; the method was immunoSEQ multiplex PCR. That table is the source of V, J and clone size, and D and trimming were worked out from the DNA. The sample records over 90,000 clones, around nine tenths being singletons. Material for sequencing was peripheral blood. The chain employs TRBV7-2 and TRBJ1-6, with 12 positions matching TRBD1. This clonotype was obtained from a woman in her 70s with acute or convalescent COVID-19. CDR3 amino acids: CASSLVGQGARSPLHF. Written as DNA, the CDR3 is TGTGCCAGCAGCTTAGTGGGACAGGGGGCTCGTTCACCCCTCCACTTT.